This T cell receptor beta chain originates from a study of T cell responses to AZD1222 COVID-19 vaccine. Study as a whole: Second-dose groups at about 4 or about 12 weeks were pooled. Study-level points and caveats: White British ancestry dominated among donors, who included more females, and clonal diversity was possibly underestimated. There were vaccine-associated CD4 TCRs across spike, dominant at 160-218 and 743-854. Unmutated variant regions reportedly attract nearly half of all spike-specific TCRs.

Repertoires were generated with immunoSEQ multiplex PCR, while TCRdb's copy carries only in-frame clones and drops some. Among approximately 110,000 clones listed, about 85% were seen once. V was pared by 4 bases and J by 4 bases, with 3 bases of the junction left unmatched. Germline CDR1 and CDR2: LGHNA and YSLEER. This CDR3 contains 13 residues. Notes on this clone: Its cognate antigen is unknown.

The TCR sequence derives from an adult in good health. The chain uses TRBV4-3 and TRBJ1-1, with 7 bases that match TRBD1. The specimen comprised peripheral blood, sampled on day 0 of AZD1222 vaccination. The CDR3 sequence is CASSLRQGTEAFF. CDR3 DNA: TGCGCCAGCAGCCTCCGACAGGGCACTGAAGCTTTCTTT.